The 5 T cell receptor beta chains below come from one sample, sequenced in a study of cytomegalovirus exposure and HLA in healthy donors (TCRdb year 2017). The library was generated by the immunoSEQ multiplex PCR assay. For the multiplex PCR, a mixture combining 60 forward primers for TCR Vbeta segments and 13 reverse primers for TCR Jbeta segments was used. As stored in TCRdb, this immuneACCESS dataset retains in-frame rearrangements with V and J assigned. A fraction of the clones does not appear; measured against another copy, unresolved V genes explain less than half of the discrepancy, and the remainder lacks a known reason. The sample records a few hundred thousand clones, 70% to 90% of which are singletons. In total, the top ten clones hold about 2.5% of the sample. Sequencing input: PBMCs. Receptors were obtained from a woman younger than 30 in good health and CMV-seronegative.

The CDR3 reads CASSPPGDYNEQFF. The CDR3 DNA reads TGTGCCAGCAGCCCCCCGGGTGACTACAATGAGCAGTTCTTC. The chain joins TRBV11-2 to TRBJ2-1; D unresolved. The germline V gene has CDR1 SGHAT and CDR2 FQNNGV. CDR3 size: 14 residues. V dropped 5 bases and J dropped 3 bases, with 11 bases sitting between them.

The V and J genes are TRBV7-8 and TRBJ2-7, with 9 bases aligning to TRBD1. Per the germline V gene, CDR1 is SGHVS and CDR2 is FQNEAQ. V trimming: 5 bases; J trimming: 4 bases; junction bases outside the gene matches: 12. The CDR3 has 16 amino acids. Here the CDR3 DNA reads TGTGCCAGCAGCAACCCCGGGACAGGGTTCCTATACGAGCAGTACTTC. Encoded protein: CASSNPGTGFLYEQYF.

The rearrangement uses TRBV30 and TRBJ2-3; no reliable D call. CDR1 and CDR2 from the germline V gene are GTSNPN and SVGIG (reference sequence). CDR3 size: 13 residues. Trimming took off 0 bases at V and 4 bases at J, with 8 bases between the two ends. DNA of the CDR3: TGTGCCTGGAGTGTACGGGTTCCAGATACGCAGTATTTT. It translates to CAWSVRVPDTQYF. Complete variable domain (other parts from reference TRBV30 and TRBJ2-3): SQTIHQWPATLVQPVGSPLSLECTVEGTSNPNLYWYRQAAGRGLQLLFYSVGIGQISSEVPQNLSASRPQDRQFILSSKKLLLSDSGFYLCAWSVRVPDTQYFGPGTRLTVL.

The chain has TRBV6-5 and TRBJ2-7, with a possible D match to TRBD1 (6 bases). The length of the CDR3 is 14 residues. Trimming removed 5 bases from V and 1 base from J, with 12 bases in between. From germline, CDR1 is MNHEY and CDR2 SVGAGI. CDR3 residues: CASSGSTGSYEQYF. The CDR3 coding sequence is TGTGCCAGCAGTGGTTCGACAGGTTCCTACGAGCAGTACTTC.

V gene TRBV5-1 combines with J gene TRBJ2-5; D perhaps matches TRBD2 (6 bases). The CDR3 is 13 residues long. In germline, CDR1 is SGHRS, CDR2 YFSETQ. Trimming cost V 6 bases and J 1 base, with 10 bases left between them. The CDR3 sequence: CASNPGGQETQYF. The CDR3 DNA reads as TGCGCCAGCAACCCCGGGGGCCAAGAGACCCAGTACTTC.